The rows below give T cell receptor beta chains drawn from one sample of a study of post-analysis software for immune sequencing data. TCRdb called the PCR reads again in MiXCR, with one record for every CDR3 protein. The sample contains around 710,000 distinct CDR3 sequences, roughly 46% of which appear only once. Input material: blood. The receptors here all came from a girl between 5 and 17 years old with multiple sclerosis. Each CDR3 is given with its conserved first and last residue. D genes are given only for firm matches. Clone size appears in some rows only: once, few, many, or a class for an expanded clone.

few | TRBJ2-6 | TRBV6-2/TRBV6-3 | TRBD1 | CASSYGTGVSIRNVLTF | TGTGCCAGCAGTTATGGGACAGGCGTCTCTATTAGGAACGTCCTGACTTTC
- | TRBJ2-3 | TRBV20-1 | TRBD2 | CSASGRPGLAGGDTQYF | TGCAGTGCTAGTGGGAGGCCGGGACTAGCGGGAGGAGATACGCAGTATTTT
- | TRBJ1-2 | TRBV20-1 | - | CSARHSDRPLAGYTF | TGCAGTGCTAGGCACTCGGACAGACCACTGGCGGGCTACACCTTC
once | TRBJ2-2 | TRBV5-1 | TRBD1 | CASSLAQGVKAGELFF | TGCGCCAGCAGCTTGGCCCAGGGGGTGAAGGCCGGGGAGCTGTTTTTT
- | TRBJ2-7 | TRBV30 | TRBD1 | CAWSADRVSYEQYF | TGTGCCTGGAGTGCGGACAGGGTTTCCTACGAGCAGTACTTC
- | TRBJ2-7 | TRBV7-6 | - | CASSLELVGGSYEQYF | TGTGCCAGCAGCTTAGAGTTGGTTGGTGGCTCCTACGAGCAGTACTTC
- | TRBJ2-7 | TRBV5-1 | TRBD2 | CASNSGRGEGEQYF | TGCGCCAGCAATAGCGGGAGGGGTGAAGGCGAGCAGTACTTC
- | TRBJ1-2 | TRBV6-5 | - | CASSYLGPSYGYTF | TGTGCCAGCAGTTATCTAGGACCCAGCTATGGCTACACCTTC
- | TRBJ2-5 | TRBV20-1 | - | CSGIGNQETQYF | TGCAGTGGTATAGGGAACCAAGAGACCCAGTACTTC
- | TRBJ1-2 | TRBV20-1 | - | CSARHPEGYGYTF | TGCAGTGCTAGACACCCCGAGGGCTATGGCTACACCTTC
- | TRBJ2-5 | TRBV29-1 | TRBD1 | CSVLPLQGTETQYF | TGCAGCGTGTTACCCTTACAGGGGACGGAGACCCAGTACTTC
few | TRBJ1-1 | TRBV6-5 | - | CASYGAAMNTEAFF | TGTGCCAGCTACGGGGCGGCGATGAACACTGAAGCTTTCTTT
few | TRBJ2-1 | TRBV28 | - | CASSLPPAGSDNEQFF | TGTGCCAGCAGTCTCCCGCCAGCCGGGTCCGACAATGAGCAGTTCTTC